Sequencing of this T cell receptor beta chain was carried out in a study of beta chain features in type 1 diabetes. General study findings and limits: Here, the possible influence of HLA type (on TCRB rearrangement) remained unresolved. TCRB repertoires of naive, central memory and Treg cells appeared more similar among patients than among healthy donors. Across all four CD4+ subsets, people with type 1 diabetes showed modestly shorter TCRB CDR3s.

Worth noting for this clone: Its antigen is undetermined.

The V gene's germline CDR1 is SEHNR and CDR2 FQNEAQ (reference sequence). V was trimmed by 0 bases and J by 2 bases, leaving 8 bases between them. The CDR3 covers 16 residues. Sequenced material consisted of expressed TCRB transcripts (all of the isolated RNA was reverse transcribed). Read counts averaged around 3.6 million for samples of naive, central memory and regulatory T cells. Assay used: immunoSEQ multiplex PCR; TCRdb lists only in-frame clones, some missing. The sample yields about 410,000 clones, about 14% seen once. The clonotype comes from a man younger than 45 in good health. Source material: naive CD4+ T cells from blood. The chain employs TRBV7-9 and TRBJ2-6, with D hard to call. CDR3 amino acids: CASSLAGHAGANVLTF. The CDR3, as DNA: TGTGCCAGCAGCTTAGCCGGGCACGCTGGGGCCAACGTCCTGACTTTC.